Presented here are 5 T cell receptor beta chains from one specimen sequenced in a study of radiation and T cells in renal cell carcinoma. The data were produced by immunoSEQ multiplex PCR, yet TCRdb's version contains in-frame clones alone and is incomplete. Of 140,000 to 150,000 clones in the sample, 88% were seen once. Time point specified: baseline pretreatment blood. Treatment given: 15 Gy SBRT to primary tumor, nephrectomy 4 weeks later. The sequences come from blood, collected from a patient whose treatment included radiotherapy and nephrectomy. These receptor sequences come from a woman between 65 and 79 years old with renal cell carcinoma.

In DNA, the CDR3 is TGCGCCAGCAGCCTGGATTTAGATACGCAGTATTTT. It translates to CASSLDLDTQYF. This chain joins TRBV5-1 and TRBJ2-3; D gene ambiguous. The CDR3 runs to 12 residues. Germline V gives CDR1 SGHRS, CDR2 YFSETQ. V lost 4 bases to trimming and J lost 5 bases, with 8 bases between them.

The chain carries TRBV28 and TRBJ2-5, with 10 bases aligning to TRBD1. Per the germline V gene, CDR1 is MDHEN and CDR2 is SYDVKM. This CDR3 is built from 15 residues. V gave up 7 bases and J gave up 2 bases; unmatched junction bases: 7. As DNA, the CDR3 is TGTGCCAGCAACGACAGGGGGCGGTATCAAGAGACCCAGTACTTC. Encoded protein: CASNDRGRYQETQYF.

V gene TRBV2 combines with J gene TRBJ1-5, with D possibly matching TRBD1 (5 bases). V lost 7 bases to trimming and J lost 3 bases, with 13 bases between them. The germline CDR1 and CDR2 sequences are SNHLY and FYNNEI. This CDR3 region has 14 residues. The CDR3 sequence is CASTIGGSNQPQHF. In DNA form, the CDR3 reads TGTGCCAGCACCATCGGGGGGTCCAATCAGCCCCAGCATTTT.

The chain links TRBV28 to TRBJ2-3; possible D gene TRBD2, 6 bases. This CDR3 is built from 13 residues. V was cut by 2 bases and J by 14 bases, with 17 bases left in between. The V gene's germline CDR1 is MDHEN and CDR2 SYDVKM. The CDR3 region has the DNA TGTGCCAGCAGTTTAAGGTGGGGACTGGTTATGTATTTT. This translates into CASSLRWGLVMYF.

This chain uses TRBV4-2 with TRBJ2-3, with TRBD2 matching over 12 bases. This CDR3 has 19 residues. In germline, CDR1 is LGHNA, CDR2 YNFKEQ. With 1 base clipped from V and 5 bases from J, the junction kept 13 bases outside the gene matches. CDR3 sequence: CASSQASGGALQSLDTQYF. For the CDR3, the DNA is TGTGCCAGCAGCCAAGCTAGCGGGGGGGCTCTCCAATCCCTAGATACGCAGTATTTT.